One sample yielded the 32 T cell receptor beta chains listed below, sequenced in a study of T cell responses to AZD1222 COVID-19 vaccine. TCRdb keeps only in-frame clones here, not all; method: immunoSEQ multiplex PCR. The sample contains just over 65,000 clones, roughly 87% of which appear only once. Here the sequenced sample was peripheral blood, taken on day 0 of AZD1222 vaccination. Source of these receptors: an adult in good health.

This clone has a single count. The J gene is TRBJ1-1, the V gene TRBV19, with no clear D. The germline gives CDR1 LNHDA, CDR2 SQIVND (reference sequence). The CDR3 contains 15 residues. Trimming cost V 5 bases and J 1 base, with 14 bases left between them. This CDR3 is CASSRAGAQNTEAFF. In DNA, the CDR3 is TGTGCCAGTAGTCGTGCGGGAGCCCAGAACACTGAAGCTTTCTTT.

V and J are TRBV28 and TRBJ2-7, with 9 bases lining up with TRBD2. The CDR3 totals 15 residues. The germline gives CDR1 MDHEN, CDR2 SYDVKM. V lost 7 bases to trimming and J lost 3 bases; unmatched junction nucleotides: 10. This CDR3 is CASIRGLAGLYEQYF. The CDR3 nucleotides are TGTGCCAGCATCCGTGGGCTAGCGGGACTCTACGAGCAGTACTTC. Based on the CDR3 plus reference TRBV28 and TRBJ2-7, the full variable domain is DVKVTQSSRYLVKRTGEKVFLECVQDMDHENMFWYRQDPGLGLRLIYFSYDVKMKEKGDIPEGYSVSREKKERFSLILESASTNQTSMYLCASIRGLAGLYEQYFGPGTRLTVT.

This clone was recorded only once. The chain joins TRBV27 to TRBJ2-1; D possibly corresponds to TRBD2 (5 bases). V was clipped by 6 bases and J by 6 bases, with 15 bases between them. Germline CDR1 and CDR2: MNHEY and SMNVEV (reference sequence). The CDR3 has 14 residues. CDR3 loop: CASSRPGSANEQFF. The CDR3 nucleotides are TGTGCCAGCAGCCGGCCGGGGAGCGCCAATGAGCAGTTCTTC.

The chain carries TRBV19 and TRBJ2-3; 9 bases match TRBD2. Germline V lookup: CDR1 LNHDA, CDR2 SQIVND (reference sequence). V lost 2 bases and J lost 0; bases outside the gene matches: 9. This CDR3 region has 18 residues. The CDR3 sequence is CASSIIAGAPISTDTQYF. CDR3 bases: TGTGCCAGTAGTATAATAGCGGGAGCCCCTATTAGCACAGATACGCAGTATTTT.

The genes are TRBV30 and TRBJ1-5, with no clear D. V was cut by 3 bases and J by 3 bases, with 6 bases left in between. Germline CDR1 and CDR2: GTSNPN and SVGIG (reference sequence). CDR3 length: 12 residues. The CDR3 nucleotides read TGTGCCTGGAGCCAGCACAATCAGCCCCAGCATTTT. Protein product: CAWSQHNQPQHF. The full variable domain, rest sourced from reference TRBV30 and TRBJ1-5, is SQTIHQWPATLVQPVGSPLSLECTVEGTSNPNLYWYRQAAGRGLQLLFYSVGIGQISSEVPQNLSASRPQDRQFILSSKKLLLSDSGFYLCAWSQHNQPQHFGDGTRLSIL.

The chain is built from TRBV11-3 and TRBJ2-7; TRBD2 agrees at 16 bases. Germline CDR1 and CDR2: SGHNT and YENEEA. The CDR3 has 15 residues. V was clipped by 8 bases and J by 3 bases; unmatched bases: 4. CDR3 residues: CASEGLAGGHYEQYF. The DNA of the CDR3 is TGTGCCAGCGAGGGACTAGCGGGGGGGCACTACGAGCAGTACTTC.

The chain employs TRBV2 and TRBJ1-4; D gene unclear. This CDR3 has 12 residues. Germline V gene data show CDR1 as SNHLY and CDR2 as FYNNEI. The V end was cut by 6 bases, the J end by 7 bases, with 9 bases between. In DNA, the CDR3 is TGTGCCAGCAGGGTCCGGTCTGAAAAACTGTTTTTT. Its translation is CASRVRSEKLFF.

This chain connects TRBV7-2 to TRBJ2-1, with D perhaps matching TRBD2 (6 bases). V lost 6 bases and J 1 base, leaving 16 bases between the germline ends. Germline lookup yields CDR1 SGHTA and CDR2 FQGNSA. There are 16 residues in the CDR3. CDR3 sequence: CASRNYPGVSYNEQFF. As DNA, the CDR3 is TGTGCCAGCAGAAACTACCCGGGGGTTTCCTACAATGAGCAGTTCTTC.

This clone appeared once. The rearrangement joins TRBV28 to TRBJ2-3; 9 bases line up with TRBD1. CDR1 is MDHEN, CDR2 SYDVKM, per germline. The CDR3 has 16 amino acids. The V segment lost 5 bases and the J segment 3 bases; nucleotides outside the gene matches: 9. The chain's CDR3 is CASSITPGQGTDTQYF. CDR3 nucleotides: TGTGCCAGCAGTATCACACCGGGACAGGGTACAGATACGCAGTATTTT.

The rearrangement joins TRBV4-3 to TRBJ1-2; TRBD1 matches 9 bases. The CDR3 length is 14 residues. Looked up from germline, CDR1 is LGHNA and CDR2 is YSLEER. V lost 3 bases to trimming and J lost 5 bases; unmatched junction nucleotides: 4. CDR3 amino acids: CASSHIGTGYGYTF. CDR3 DNA sequence: TGCGCCAGCAGCCACATAGGGACAGGGTATGGCTACACCTTC.

The rearrangement links TRBV10-2 to TRBJ2-3, with 8 bases matching TRBD1. The germline V gene encodes CDR1 WSHSY and CDR2 SAAADI. V was clipped by 6 bases and J by 5 bases; unmatched bases: 7. This CDR3 spans 14 amino acids. CDR3 sequence: CASRRTGLGDTQYF. CDR3 DNA sequence: TGCGCCAGCAGAAGGACAGGGTTGGGAGATACGCAGTATTTT.

J is TRBJ1-5 and V is TRBV6-1; D not resolved. The germline gives CDR1 MNHNS, CDR2 SASEGT. The CDR3 has 16 residues. Trimming took 3 bases from V and 2 from J, leaving 14 bases between them. The CDR3 reads CASSEATGYGNQPQHF. The DNA for the CDR3 is TGTGCCAGCAGTGAGGCGACTGGCTATGGCAATCAGCCCCAGCATTTT.

The table lists this clone with a few counts. The J gene is TRBJ2-1, the V gene TRBV24-1; a weak D match, TRBD1 (6 bases). Per germline, CDR1 KGHDR and CDR2 SFDVKD. V was clipped by 0 bases and J by 5 bases, with 7 bases between them. This CDR3 is built from 14 residues. CDR3 protein: CATSDLGQNNEQFF. The CDR3, as DNA: TGTGCCACCAGTGATTTGGGACAGAACAATGAGCAGTTCTTC.

The gene calls are TRBV29-1 and TRBJ1-1; TRBD1 agrees at 9 bases. Germline values: CDR1 SQVTM, CDR2 ANQGSEA. With V trimmed by 7 bases and J by 5 bases, 5 bases remained unmatched. CDR3 size: 12 residues. The CDR3 nucleotides read TGCAGCGGGGGACAGGGAGGGACTGAAGCTTTCTTT. It yields the protein CSGGQGGTEAFF.

The J gene is TRBJ2-7, the V gene TRBV11-1, with 8 positions matching TRBD1. The ends lost 0 bases at V and 4 bases at J; junction bases unmatched: 8. Per the germline V gene, CDR1 is SGHAT and CDR2 is FQDESV (reference sequence). There are 16 residues in the CDR3. CDR3 residues: CASSLASRQGSYEQYF. CDR3 in DNA: TGTGCCAGCAGCTTAGCCTCTCGACAGGGGAGTTACGAGCAGTACTTC.

The chain is built from TRBV7-8 and TRBJ1-1, with TRBD1 as a possible D gene (5 bases). Trimming left V 2 bases short and J 1 base short, with 17 bases between. The CDR3 loop spans 17 amino acids. Germline assignment: CDR1 SGHVS and CDR2 FQNEAQ. The CDR3 is CASSLLGGSPANTEAFF. The CDR3 nucleotides are TGTGCCAGCAGCTTACTGGGGGGGAGTCCGGCGAACACTGAAGCTTTCTTT.

The V call is TRBV6-5, the J call TRBJ2-5; 8 nucleotides line up with TRBD2. V trimming: 6 bases; J trimming: 4 bases; junction bases outside the gene matches: 10. Germline V gene sequence: CDR1 MNHEY, CDR2 SVGAGI. The CDR3 has 15 residues. CDR3 sequence: CASRRPGLGGETQYF. In DNA, the CDR3 is TGTGCCAGCAGGAGGCCGGGACTAGGCGGAGAGACCCAGTACTTC.

The chain links TRBV27 to TRBJ1-1, with D uncertain. Germline V gene data show CDR1 as MNHEY and CDR2 as SMNVEV (reference sequence). The V end was cut by 6 bases, the J end by 1 base, with 12 bases between. There are 14 residues in the CDR3. CDR3: CASRNRQENTEAFF. CDR3 nucleotides: TGTGCCAGCAGAAATAGGCAGGAGAACACTGAAGCTTTCTTT.

V gene TRBV6-5 combines with J gene TRBJ2-7; 11 bases are a match to TRBD2. There are 15 residues in the CDR3. Unmatched junction bases numbered 5, after V lost 3 bases and J lost 4 bases. Germline CDR1 is MNHEY and CDR2 is SVGAGI. CDR3 loop: CASSYTGTSGYEQYF. As DNA, the CDR3 is TGTGCCAGCAGTTATACCGGGACTAGCGGATACGAGCAGTACTTC.

The rearrangement joins TRBV10-3 to TRBJ1-6; possibly TRBD1 for D (5 bases). Trimming pared 2 bases from V and 10 bases from J, leaving 18 bases between. The CDR3 totals 16 residues. Germline loops: CDR1 ENHRY, CDR2 SYGVKD. The CDR3 DNA reads as TGTGCCATCAGTGAGCGAGGGCAGGACACCTACTCACCCCTCCACTTT. Residues: CAISERGQDTYSPLHF.

V usage is TRBV28 and J usage is TRBJ2-1, with 13 bases aligning to TRBD2. Germline V gene lookup returns CDR1 MDHEN and CDR2 SYDVKM. With V trimmed by 5 bases and J by 4 bases, 8 bases remained unmatched. The CDR3 length is 17 residues. CDR3 protein: CASSPIGTSGMYNEQFF. CDR3 nucleotides: TGTGCCAGCAGTCCGATCGGGACTAGCGGGATGTACAATGAGCAGTTCTTC.

This clone was seen a single time. The V call is TRBV5-1, the J call TRBJ1-6; 7 bases agree with TRBD1. CDR3 length: 15 residues. Trimming cost V 4 bases and J 10 bases; bases outside gene matches: 11. Germline CDR1 SGHRS, CDR2 YFSETQ. CDR3 coding DNA: TGCGCCAGCAGCACCCAGACAGGGCTCAGCTCACCCCTCCACTTT. Encoded protein: CASSTQTGLSSPLHF. Combining the CDR3 with reference TRBV5-1 and TRBJ1-6 gives the whole variable domain KAGVTQTPRYLIKTRGQQVTLSCSPISGHRSVSWYQQTPGQGLQFLFEYFSETQRNKGNFPGRFSGRQFSNSRSEMNVSTLELGDSALYLCASSTQTGLSSPLHFGNGTRLTVT.

CDR3 sequence (DNA): TGCGCCAGCAGTGGTCAGACCCTCTATGGCTACACCTTC. Encoded protein: CASSGQTLYGYTF. The chain recombines TRBV10-2 with TRBJ1-2, with no clear D. The length of the CDR3 is 13 residues. The germline gives CDR1 WSHSY, CDR2 SAAADI. Trimming took 4 bases from V and 4 from J, leaving 10 bases between them.

The gene calls are TRBV4-2 and TRBJ1-5; D perhaps matches TRBD1 (5 bases). Trimming took off 2 bases at V and 5 bases at J, with 10 bases between the two ends. The CDR3 spans 14 residues. Per germline, CDR1 LGHNA and CDR2 YNFKEQ. CDR3 residues: CASSQTGDYQPQHF. The CDR3 region has the DNA TGTGCCAGCAGCCAAACGGGGGATTATCAGCCCCAGCATTTT.

The V call is TRBV5-4, the J call TRBJ2-5; D remains unclear. The CDR3 contains 11 residues. CDR1 is SGHNT, CDR2 YYREEE, per germline (reference sequence). V was cut by 3 bases and J by 5 bases, with 5 bases left in between. The CDR3 region has the DNA TGTGCCAGCAGCTCAAGGGAGACCCAGTACTTC. Amino acids: CASSSRETQYF.

The CDR3 region has the DNA TGTGCCAGCAGCTTAAGGACTAGCGGGGAGCAGTTCTTC. Its translation is CASSLRTSGEQFF. V usage is TRBV7-2 and J usage is TRBJ2-1; 11 bases match TRBD2. J gave up 10 bases and V 2 bases, and 1 base lay outside the gene matches. The V gene's germline CDR1 is SGHTA and CDR2 FQGNSA. The CDR3 has 13 amino acids.

This clone appeared once. The gene calls are TRBV25-1 and TRBJ1-3; 8 bases match TRBD1. The V gene's germline CDR1 is MGHDK and CDR2 SYGVNS. The V segment lost 3 bases and the J segment 4 bases; nucleotides outside the gene matches: 5. The CDR3 extends over 15 amino acids. CDR3 in amino acids: CASSDPTGVGNTIYF. The CDR3 DNA reads as TGTGCCAGCAGTGACCCGACAGGGGTCGGAAACACCATATATTTT.

V usage is TRBV19 and J usage is TRBJ2-5; maybe TRBD1 (5 bases). V was pared by 2 bases and J by 1 base, with 11 bases between. Germline values: CDR1 LNHDA, CDR2 SQIVND (reference sequence). The CDR3 covers 15 residues. As DNA, the CDR3 is TGTGCCAGTAGTATACTCCAGGGCCCCCAAGAGACCCAGTACTTC. Protein sequence: CASSILQGPQETQYF. The full variable domain, in which reference TRBV19 and TRBJ2-5 provide the parts outside the CDR3, is DGGITQSPKYLFRKEGQNVTLSCEQNLNHDAMYWYRQDPGQGLRLIYYSQIVNDFQKGDIAEGYSVSREKKESFPLTVTSAQKNPTAFYLCASSILQGPQETQYFGPGTRLLVL.

The chain joins TRBV3-1 (or the pseudogene TRBV3-2) to TRBJ1-2, with D perhaps TRBD1 (6 bases). Trimming shortened V by 0 bases and J by 5 bases, and 10 bases separated the two germline ends. The germline gives CDR1 LGHDT, CDR2 YNNKEL (reference sequence). The CDR3 runs to 14 residues. For the CDR3, the DNA is TGTGCCAGCAGCCAAGATAGGACAGCATATGGCTACACCTTC. It yields the protein CASSQDRTAYGYTF.

V gene TRBV7-9 combines with J gene TRBJ2-3; D not resolved. V lost 3 bases, J lost 2 bases, and 18 bases lay in between. Germline V gives CDR1 SEHNR, CDR2 FQNEAQ (reference sequence). The CDR3 consists of 17 residues. In DNA form, the CDR3 reads TGTGCCAGCAGCTTTTTTTATGACTTATACAACACAGATACGCAGTATTTT. It is translated as CASSFFYDLYNTDTQYF.

The rearrangement links TRBV5-1 to TRBJ1-4, with D tentatively TRBD1 (6 bases). V gave up 4 bases and J gave up 6 bases, with 10 bases separating them. The V gene's germline CDR1 is SGHRS and CDR2 YFSETQ. The CDR3 is 13 residues long. In DNA form, the CDR3 reads TGCGCCAGCAGCCGGTGGACAGATGAAAAACTGTTTTTT. Translating it yields CASSRWTDEKLFF.

Ten or more counts support this clone. The rearrangement links TRBV19 to TRBJ1-2, with D maybe TRBD1 (5 bases). The CDR3 runs 17 residues. The germline V gene encodes CDR1 LNHDA and CDR2 SQIVND (reference sequence). V was trimmed by 3 bases and J by 7 bases, leaving 24 bases between them. CDR3 DNA: TGTGCCAGTAGTATTCAGGTCGACACCGGAGGGGTGAGTGGCTACACCTTC. Its translation is CASSIQVDTGGVSGYTF.